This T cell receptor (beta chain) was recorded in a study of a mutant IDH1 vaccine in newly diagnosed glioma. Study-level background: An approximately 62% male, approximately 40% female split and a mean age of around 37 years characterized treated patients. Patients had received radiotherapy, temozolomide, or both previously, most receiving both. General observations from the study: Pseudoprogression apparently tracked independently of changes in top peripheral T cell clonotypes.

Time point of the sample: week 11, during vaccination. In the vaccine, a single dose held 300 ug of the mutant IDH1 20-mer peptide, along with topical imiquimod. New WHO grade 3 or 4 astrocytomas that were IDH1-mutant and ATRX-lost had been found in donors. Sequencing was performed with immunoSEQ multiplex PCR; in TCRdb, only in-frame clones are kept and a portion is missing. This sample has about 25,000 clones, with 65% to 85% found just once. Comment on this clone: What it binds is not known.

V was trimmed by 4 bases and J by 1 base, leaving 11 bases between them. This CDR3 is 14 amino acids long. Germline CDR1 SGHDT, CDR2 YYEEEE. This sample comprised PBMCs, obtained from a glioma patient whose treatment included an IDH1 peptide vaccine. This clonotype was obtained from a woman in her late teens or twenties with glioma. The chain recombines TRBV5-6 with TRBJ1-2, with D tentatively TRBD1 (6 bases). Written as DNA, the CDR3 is TGTGCCAGCAGCCCAGACAGGAATAACTATGGCTACACCTTC. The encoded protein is CASSPDRNNYGYTF.